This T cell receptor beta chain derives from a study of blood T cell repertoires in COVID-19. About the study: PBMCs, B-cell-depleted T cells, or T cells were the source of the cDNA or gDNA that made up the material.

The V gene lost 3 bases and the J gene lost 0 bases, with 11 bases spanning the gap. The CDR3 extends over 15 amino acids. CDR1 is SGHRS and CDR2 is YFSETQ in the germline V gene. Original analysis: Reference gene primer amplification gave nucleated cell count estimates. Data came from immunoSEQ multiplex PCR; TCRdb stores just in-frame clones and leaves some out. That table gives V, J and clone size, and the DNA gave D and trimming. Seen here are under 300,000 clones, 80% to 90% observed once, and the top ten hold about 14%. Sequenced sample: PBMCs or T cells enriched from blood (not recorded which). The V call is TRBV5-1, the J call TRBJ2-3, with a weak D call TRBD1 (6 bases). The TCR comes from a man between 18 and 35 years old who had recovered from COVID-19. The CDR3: CASSSDRTSTDTQYF. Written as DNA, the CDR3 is TGCGCCAGCAGCTCGGACAGAACTAGCACAGATACGCAGTATTTT.